The T cell receptor (beta chain) under discussion was sequenced for a study of brain metastases from non-small cell lung cancer. The junction had 9 bases not matched to a gene; V was cut back by 6 bases and J by 4 bases. CDR1 and CDR2 from the germline V gene are SEHNR and FQNEAQ (reference sequence). The CDR3 runs to 15 residues. Study-level findings and limits: Brain metastases had lower T-cell infiltration than primary tumors. TCR repertoires overlapped largely between brain metastases and matched primaries. In roughly 60% of brain metastases, T-cell clones were expanded compared with matched primary tumors.

Concerning this clone: Its antigen is currently unknown.

TCRdb's table, derived via immunoSEQ multiplex PCR, lists solely in-frame clones and lacks some. The repertoire holds around 760 clones, approximately 90% seen once, with roughly 7% in the top ten. The chain is built from TRBV7-9 and TRBJ2-1, with 7 bases fitting TRBD2. The receptor was isolated from a donor aged 40 or older with non-small cell lung cancer. The sequenced sample consisted of tissue from a brain metastasis. CDR3 in DNA: TGTGCCAGCAGTCTAGTTGCGGGGGTTTACAATGAGCAGTTCTTC. It translates to CASSLVAGVYNEQFF. Filled out from reference TRBV7-9 and TRBJ2-1, the complete variable domain reads DTGVSQNPRHKITKRGQNVTFRCDPISEHNRLYWYRQTLGQGPEFLTYFQNEAQLEKSRLLSDRFSAERPKGSFSTLEIQRTEQGDSAMYLCASSLVAGVYNEQFFGPGTRLTVL.